This TCR beta chain stems from a study of graft-versus-host responses after intestinal transplantation. Study-wide context: Every one of the recipients received anti-thymocyte globulin induction and afterwards took tacrolimus and steroids for around 3 years.

This clone was recorded once. Antigen: not known. The repertoire was sequenced with immunoSEQ multiplex PCR; TCRdb's copy has only in-frame clones and lacks some. In the table there are over 70,000 clones, 83% of which are singletons. This CDR3 comprises 18 residues. Germline CDR1 is MGHRA and CDR2 is YSYEKL. Trimming left V 4 bases short and J 1 base short, with 20 bases between. The TCR was taken from a human donor who received an intestinal transplant. Specimen: unstimulated CD8+ T cells sorted from spleen or lymph node cells, collected before intestinal transplant. This rearrangement joins TRBV4-1 to TRBJ1-3, with TRBD1 as a possible D gene (5 bases). The DNA of the CDR3 is TGCGCCAGCAGCCGAAGGATGGAATGGGGCCGATCTGGAAACACCATATATTTT. Translating gives CASSRRMEWGRSGNTIYF.